The 16 T cell receptor beta chains reported below all come from one sample, sequenced in a study of shared clonotypes between healthy human individuals. Only in-frame clones appear in the TCRdb table, and some are missing; sequencing was by immunoSEQ multiplex PCR. Of over a million clones in the sample, approximately 98% were seen once. Sequenced sample: naive CD4+ T cells sorted from blood. As for subset: CD45RA+ positively selected. The receptor source for this set is a man aged 25-45 years in good health.

The chain recombines TRBV9 with TRBJ2-1; 7 bases map to TRBD2. V lost 0 bases, J lost 2 bases, and 14 bases stayed unmatched. There are 19 residues in the CDR3. Germline V gene data show CDR1 as SGDLS and CDR2 as YYNGEE. In nucleotides, the CDR3 is TGTGCCAGCAGCGTAGGTCCTTCGCGCGGCGGGAGAACCTACAATGAGCAGTTCTTC. Translating gives CASSVGPSRGGRTYNEQFF.

This clone was counted once. V usage is TRBV5-1 and J usage is TRBJ2-2; 7 nucleotides line up with TRBD1. V gave up 4 bases and J gave up 2 bases; unmatched junction bases: 8. This CDR3 is 16 amino acids long. From germline, CDR1 is SGHRS and CDR2 YFSETQ. DNA of the CDR3: TGCGCCAGCAGCATAACAACAGGGGTTAACACCGGGGAGCTGTTTTTT. Protein sequence: CASSITTGVNTGELFF.

The J gene is TRBJ2-3, the V gene TRBV18; 10 bases fit TRBD1. The junction had 8 bases not matched to a gene; V was cut back by 2 bases and J by 3 bases. Germline CDR1 and CDR2: KGHSH and LQKENI. The CDR3 covers 17 residues. This CDR3 reads CASSPTPGQGWTDTQYF. The CDR3 nucleotides read TGTGCCAGCTCACCAACCCCGGGACAGGGGTGGACAGATACGCAGTATTTT.

V is TRBV18 and J is TRBJ2-7; TRBD1 matches at 7 bases. V trimming: 3 bases; J trimming: 6 bases; junction bases outside the gene matches: 17. Germline CDR1 is KGHSH and CDR2 is LQKENI. The CDR3 runs to 17 residues. The CDR3 protein is CASSPKGAVSGGSEQYF. CDR3 DNA: TGTGCCAGCTCACCTAAGGGGGCCGTGTCAGGAGGTTCCGAGCAGTACTTC.

The chain couples TRBV5-1 to TRBJ2-2; 8 bases are a match to TRBD1. This CDR3 is built from 14 residues. Per the germline V gene, CDR1 is SGHRS and CDR2 is YFSETQ. V lost 2 bases to trimming and J lost 6 bases; unmatched junction nucleotides: 3. CDR3 nucleotide sequence: TGCGCCAGCAGCTTTGGCAGGGGGCCCGGGGAGCTGTTTTTT. Encoded protein: CASSFGRGPGELFF.

CDR3 coding DNA: TGTGCCAGCAGTGAATCTCGCTGGACAGGGTCCCACGAGCAGTACTTC. Its translation: CASSESRWTGSHEQYF. This chain links TRBV25-1 with TRBJ2-7; TRBD1 matches at 8 bases. This CDR3 is 16 amino acids long. From germline, CDR1 is MGHDK and CDR2 SYGVNS. After removal of 1 base from V and 5 bases from J, the junction contained 10 bases not matched to a gene.

The chain uses TRBV30 and TRBJ2-3; no clear D. The CDR3 is made up of 16 amino acids. Per germline, CDR1 GTSNPN and CDR2 SVGIG (reference sequence). The ends were cut back, 4 bases at V and 0 bases at J, with 17 bases in the middle. Here the CDR3 reads CAWKERQRLSTDTQYF. The CDR3 DNA sequence: TGTGCCTGGAAGGAAAGGCAGCGCCTTAGCACAGATACGCAGTATTTT.

This chain joins TRBV4-1 and TRBJ1-1; 8 bases match TRBD1. CDR1 MGHRA and CDR2 YSYEKL come from the germline V gene. This CDR3 spans 17 amino acids. With 3 bases clipped from V and 2 bases from J, the junction kept 11 bases outside the gene matches. The CDR3 DNA sequence: TGCGCCAGCAGCCACGATCGTCAGGGGGCCCTAAACACTGAAGCTTTCTTT. Protein: CASSHDRQGALNTEAFF.

Turning to this clone: A clone one base away is much larger, so this may be a read error. Other nucleotide sequences in the sample specify the same CDR3. The chain carries TRBV5-1 and TRBJ2-3, with D unresolved. Trimming took off 2 bases at V and 3 bases at J, with 1 base between the two ends. Germline V lookup: CDR1 SGHRS, CDR2 YFSETQ. The CDR3 loop spans 11 amino acids. DNA of the CDR3: TGCGCCAGCAGCTTAACAGATACGCAGTATTTT. Translation gives CASSLTDTQYF.

The gene calls are TRBV5-1 and TRBJ1-1, with D unclear. Germline V gives CDR1 SGHRS, CDR2 YFSETQ. CDR3 length: 15 amino acids. Trimming pared 0 bases from V and 0 bases from J, leaving 9 bases between. This CDR3 reads CASSLGAGMNTEAFF. CDR3 nucleotides: TGCGCCAGCAGCTTGGGGGCAGGAATGAACACTGAAGCTTTCTTT.

J is TRBJ1-4 and V is TRBV18; 8 bases align to TRBD1. Germline trimming cut 3 bases from V and 8 bases from J; bases unmatched to any gene: 8. The CDR3 consists of 15 residues. Germline-derived CDR1 and CDR2 are KGHSH and LQKENI. The CDR3: CASSPRTGTEEKLFF. The CDR3 DNA reads TGTGCCAGCTCACCGAGGACAGGGACGGAAGAAAAACTGTTTTTT. Complete variable domain (other parts from reference TRBV18 and TRBJ1-4): NAGVMQNPRHLVRRRGQEARLRCSPMKGHSHVYWYRQLPEEGLKFMVYLQKENIIDESGMPKERFSAEFPKEGPSILRIQQVVRGDSAAYFCASSPRTGTEEKLFFGSGTQLSVL.

This chain connects TRBV7-8 to TRBJ2-7, with 11 positions matching TRBD2. V trimming: 4 bases; J trimming: 1 base; junction bases outside the gene matches: 0. In germline, CDR1 is SGHVS, CDR2 FQNEAQ. The CDR3 consists of 14 residues. The CDR3 is CASSSSGRSYEQYF. CDR3 in DNA: TGTGCCAGCAGCTCTAGCGGGAGGTCCTACGAGCAGTACTTC.

This chain links TRBV5-5 with TRBJ2-5; D gene uncertain. CDR1 is SGHKS, CDR2 YYEKEE, per germline (reference sequence). The V end lost 1 base, the J end lost 1 base, and 11 bases lay between the germline ends. The CDR3 sequence is 15 residues long. The CDR3 region is CASSLLVSIQETQYF. CDR3 in DNA: TGTGCCAGCAGCTTGTTAGTCAGTATCCAAGAGACCCAGTACTTC. The full variable domain, completed using reference TRBV5-5 and TRBJ2-5, is DAGVTQSPTHLIKTRGQQVTLRCSPISGHKSVSWYQQVLGQGPQFIFQYYEKEERGRGNFPDRFSARQFPNYSSELNVNALLLGDSALYLCASSLLVSIQETQYFGPGTRLLVL.

This chain links TRBV6-5 with TRBJ2-7, with 10 bases matching TRBD1. This CDR3 has 15 amino acids. From germline, CDR1 is MNHEY and CDR2 SVGAGI. V lost 5 bases, J lost 0 bases, and 4 bases stayed unmatched. In DNA, the CDR3 is TGTGCCAGCAGTACTCGGACAGGGGGCTCCTACGAGCAGTACTTC. It is translated as CASSTRTGGSYEQYF.

This chain links TRBV28 with TRBJ2-7; TRBD1 agrees at 7 bases. The junction had 13 bases not matched to a gene; V was cut back by 4 bases and J by 7 bases. The V gene's germline CDR1 is MDHEN and CDR2 SYDVKM. The CDR3 contains 15 residues. For the CDR3, the DNA is TGTGCCAGCAGTTCACTGGGACAGATAGTCTTGGAGCAGTACTTC. Protein sequence: CASSSLGQIVLEQYF.

The V and J genes are TRBV18 and TRBJ2-7; D unresolved. Germline assignment: CDR1 KGHSH and CDR2 LQKENI. The CDR3 length is 15 residues. V gave up 6 bases and J gave up 0 bases, with 15 bases separating them. The CDR3 here is CASSDRSVDSYEQYF. The CDR3 nucleotides are TGTGCCAGCTCGGATAGAAGCGTTGACTCCTACGAGCAGTACTTC.